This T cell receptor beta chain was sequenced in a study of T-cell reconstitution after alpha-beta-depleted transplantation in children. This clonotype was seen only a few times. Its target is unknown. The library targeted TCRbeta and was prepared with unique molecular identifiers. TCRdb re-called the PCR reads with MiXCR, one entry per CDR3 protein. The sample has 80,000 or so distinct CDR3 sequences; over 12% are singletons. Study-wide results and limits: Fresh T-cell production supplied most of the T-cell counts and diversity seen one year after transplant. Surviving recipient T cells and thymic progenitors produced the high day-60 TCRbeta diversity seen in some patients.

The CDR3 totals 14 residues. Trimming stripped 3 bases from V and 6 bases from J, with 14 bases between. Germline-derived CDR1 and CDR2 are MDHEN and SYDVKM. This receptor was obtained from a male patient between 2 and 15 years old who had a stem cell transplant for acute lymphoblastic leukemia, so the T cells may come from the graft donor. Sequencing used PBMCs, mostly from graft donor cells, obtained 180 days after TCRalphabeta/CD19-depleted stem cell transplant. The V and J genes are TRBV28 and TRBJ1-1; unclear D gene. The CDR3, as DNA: TGTGCCAGCAGTTTGAGGGCCCCCGGGGCTGAAGCTTTCTTT. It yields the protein CASSLRAPGAEAFF.